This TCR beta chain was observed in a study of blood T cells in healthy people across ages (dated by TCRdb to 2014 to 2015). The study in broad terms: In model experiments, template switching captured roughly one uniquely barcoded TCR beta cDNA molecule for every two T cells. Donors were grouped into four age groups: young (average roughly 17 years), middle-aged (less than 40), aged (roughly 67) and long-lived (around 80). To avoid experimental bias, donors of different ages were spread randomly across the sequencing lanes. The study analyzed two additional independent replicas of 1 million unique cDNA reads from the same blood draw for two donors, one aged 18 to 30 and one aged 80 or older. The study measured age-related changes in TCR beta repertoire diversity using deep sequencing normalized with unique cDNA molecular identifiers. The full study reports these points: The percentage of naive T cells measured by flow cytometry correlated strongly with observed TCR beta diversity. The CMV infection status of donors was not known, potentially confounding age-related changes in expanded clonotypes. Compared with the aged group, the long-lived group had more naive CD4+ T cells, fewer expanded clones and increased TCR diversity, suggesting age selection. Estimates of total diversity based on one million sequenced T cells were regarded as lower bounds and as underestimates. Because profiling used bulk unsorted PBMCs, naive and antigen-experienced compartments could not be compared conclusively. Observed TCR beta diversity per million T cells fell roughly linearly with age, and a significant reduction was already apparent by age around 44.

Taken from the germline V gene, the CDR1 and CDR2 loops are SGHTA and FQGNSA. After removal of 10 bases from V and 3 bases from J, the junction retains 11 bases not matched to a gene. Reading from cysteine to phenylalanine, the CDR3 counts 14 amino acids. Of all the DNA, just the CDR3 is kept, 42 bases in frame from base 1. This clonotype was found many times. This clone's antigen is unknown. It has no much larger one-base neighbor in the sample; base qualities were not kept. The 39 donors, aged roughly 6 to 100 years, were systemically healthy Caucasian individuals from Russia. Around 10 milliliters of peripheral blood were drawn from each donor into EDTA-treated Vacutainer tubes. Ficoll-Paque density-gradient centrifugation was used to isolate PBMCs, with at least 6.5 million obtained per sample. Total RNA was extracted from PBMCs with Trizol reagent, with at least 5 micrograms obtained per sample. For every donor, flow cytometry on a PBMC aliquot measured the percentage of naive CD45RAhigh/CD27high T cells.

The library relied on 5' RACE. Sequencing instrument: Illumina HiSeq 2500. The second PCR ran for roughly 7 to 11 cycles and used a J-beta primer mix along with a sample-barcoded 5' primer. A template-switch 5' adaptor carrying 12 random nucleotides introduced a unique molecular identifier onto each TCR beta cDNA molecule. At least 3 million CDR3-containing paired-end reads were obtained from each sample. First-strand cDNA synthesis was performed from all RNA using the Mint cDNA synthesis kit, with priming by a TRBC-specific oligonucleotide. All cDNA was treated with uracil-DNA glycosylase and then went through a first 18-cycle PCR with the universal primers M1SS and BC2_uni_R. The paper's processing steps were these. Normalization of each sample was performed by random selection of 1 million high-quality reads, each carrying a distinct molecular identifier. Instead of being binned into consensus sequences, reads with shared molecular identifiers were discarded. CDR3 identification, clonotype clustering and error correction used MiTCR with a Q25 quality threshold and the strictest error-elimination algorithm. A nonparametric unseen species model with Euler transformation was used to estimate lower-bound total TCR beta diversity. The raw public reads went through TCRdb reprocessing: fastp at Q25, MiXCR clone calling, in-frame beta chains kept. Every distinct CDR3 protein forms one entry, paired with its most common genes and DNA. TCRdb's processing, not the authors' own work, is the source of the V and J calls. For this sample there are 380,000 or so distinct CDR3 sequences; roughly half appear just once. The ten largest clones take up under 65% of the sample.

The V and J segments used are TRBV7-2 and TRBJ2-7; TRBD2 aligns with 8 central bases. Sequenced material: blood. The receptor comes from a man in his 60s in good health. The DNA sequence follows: TGTGCCACGCAAACGGGACTAGGGTACTACGAGCAGTACTTC. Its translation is CATQTGLGYYEQYF.